The entry that follows covers one TCR beta chain sequence. Antigen specificity is unknown. The entry originates in a study of post-analysis software for immune sequencing data. About the research overall: Relapsing-remitting, secondary progressive and progressive-relapsing courses of multiple sclerosis were included. Study observations and caveats: The F measure placed samples prepared in the same batch into strongly shared clusters. Multiple sclerosis patients showed significantly lower normalized Chao1 diversity than controls did. Roughly five TRBV segments appeared more often in patients than in controls, and TRBV5-6, TRBV5-1 and TRBV20-1 were among these.

Unique molecular identifiers were present in the TCR beta cDNA libraries. From roughly 1 to 10 million T cells, 550,000 or so cDNA molecules were obtained. TCRdb re-called the PCR reads through MiXCR, storing one row per CDR3 protein. The sample contains 700,000 to 900,000 distinct CDR3 sequences, around 46% of which appear only once. The V gene end was trimmed by 3 bases and the J gene end by 6 bases; junction bases not matched to a gene: 1. The germline V gene encodes CDR1 MNHEY and CDR2 SMNVEV (reference sequence). CDR3 length: 13 amino acids. Sequenced sample: blood. The chain uses TRBV27 and TRBJ2-2; 7 bases align to TRBD2. The sequence came from a girl aged 10-17 years with multiple sclerosis. CDR3 sequence reads: CASSFGGAGELFF. CDR3 nucleotides: TGTGCCAGCAGTTTTGGGGGGGCCGGGGAGCTGTTTTTT.